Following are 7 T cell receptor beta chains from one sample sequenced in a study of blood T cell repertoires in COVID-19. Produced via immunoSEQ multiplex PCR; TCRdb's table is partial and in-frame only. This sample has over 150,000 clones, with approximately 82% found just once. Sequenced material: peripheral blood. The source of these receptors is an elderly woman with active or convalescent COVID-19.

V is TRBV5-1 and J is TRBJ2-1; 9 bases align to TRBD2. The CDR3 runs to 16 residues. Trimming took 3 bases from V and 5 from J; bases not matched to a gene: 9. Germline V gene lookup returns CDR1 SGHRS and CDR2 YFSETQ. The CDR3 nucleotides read TGCGCCAGCAGCTCCTTAGCGGGAGAGTGGAACAATGAGCAGTTCTTC. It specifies CASSSLAGEWNNEQFF.

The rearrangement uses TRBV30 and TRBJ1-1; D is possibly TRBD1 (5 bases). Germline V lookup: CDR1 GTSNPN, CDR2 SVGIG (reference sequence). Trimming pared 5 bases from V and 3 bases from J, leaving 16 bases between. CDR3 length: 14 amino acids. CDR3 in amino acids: CAWYAIDSYTEAFF. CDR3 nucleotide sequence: TGTGCCTGGTATGCTATCGACAGCTACACTGAAGCTTTCTTT. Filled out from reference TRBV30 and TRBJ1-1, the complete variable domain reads SQTIHQWPATLVQPVGSPLSLECTVEGTSNPNLYWYRQAAGRGLQLLFYSVGIGQISSEVPQNLSASRPQDRQFILSSKKLLLSDSGFYLCAWYAIDSYTEAFFGQGTRLTVV.

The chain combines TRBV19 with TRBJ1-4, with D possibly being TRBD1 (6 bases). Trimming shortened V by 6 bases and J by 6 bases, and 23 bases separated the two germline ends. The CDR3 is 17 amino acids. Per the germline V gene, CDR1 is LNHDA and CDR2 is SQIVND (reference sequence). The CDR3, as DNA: TGTGCCAGTAGCCAAACCGCCCCGAGGGGGGGCGATGAAAAACTGTTTTTT. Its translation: CASSQTAPRGGDEKLFF.

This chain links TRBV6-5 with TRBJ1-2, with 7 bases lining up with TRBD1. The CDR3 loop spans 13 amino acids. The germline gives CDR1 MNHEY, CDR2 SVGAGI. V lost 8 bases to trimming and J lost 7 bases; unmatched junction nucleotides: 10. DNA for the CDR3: TGTGCCAGCGAACCCCCAGGGGGTGGTGGCTACACCTTC. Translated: CASEPPGGGGYTF.

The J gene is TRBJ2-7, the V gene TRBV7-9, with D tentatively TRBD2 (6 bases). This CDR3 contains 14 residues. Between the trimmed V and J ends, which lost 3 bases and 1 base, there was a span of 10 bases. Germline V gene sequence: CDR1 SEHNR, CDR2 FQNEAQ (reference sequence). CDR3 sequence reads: CASSFGTQSYEQYF. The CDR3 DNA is TGTGCCAGCAGCTTCGGGACTCAATCCTACGAGCAGTACTTC.

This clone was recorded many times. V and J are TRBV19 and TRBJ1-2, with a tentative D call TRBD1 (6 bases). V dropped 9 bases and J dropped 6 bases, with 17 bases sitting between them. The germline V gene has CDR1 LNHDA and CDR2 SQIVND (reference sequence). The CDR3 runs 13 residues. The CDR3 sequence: CASDFSTGHGYTF. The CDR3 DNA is TGTGCCAGCGATTTCTCTACAGGGCATGGCTACACCTTC.

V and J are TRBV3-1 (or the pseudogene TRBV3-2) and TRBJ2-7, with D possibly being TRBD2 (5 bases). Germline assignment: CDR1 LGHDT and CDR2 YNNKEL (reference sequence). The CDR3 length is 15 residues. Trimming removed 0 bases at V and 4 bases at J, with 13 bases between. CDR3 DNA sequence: TGTGCCAGCAGCCAAGATGGAACTAGTCTATACGAGCAGTACTTC. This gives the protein CASSQDGTSLYEQYF.